This T cell receptor beta chain comes out of a study of a mutant IDH1 vaccine in newly diagnosed glioma. Study as a whole: The initiation of vaccination occurred 4-6 weeks after radiotherapy alone, or with temozolomide cycles. Previous care, which was radiotherapy, temozolomide, or both, most often involved both.

Some clones are missing from TCRdb's copy, which holds only in-frame ones; the method was immunoSEQ multiplex PCR. Of some 61,000 clones listed, around 82% were seen once; the top ten hold less than 15%. With respect to this clone: Its antigen is not known.

Time point described: week 35, safety follow-up. The study gave 300 ug of mutant IDH1 20-mer peptide per vaccine dose, with topical imiquimod. Each of the donors came in with new WHO grade 3 or 4 astrocytomas that were IDH1-mutant and ATRX-lost. Broader study findings: Across multiple MHC alleles, about 95% of patients had vaccine-induced responses.

The source is a man between 18 and 35 years old with glioma. The material was PBMCs, obtained from a glioma patient whose treatment included an IDH1 peptide vaccine.

The chain's CDR3 is CASSLGTSGSGEQYF. The CDR3 bases are TGTGCCAGCAGTTTAGGGACTAGCGGGAGCGGAGAGCAGTACTTC. V gene TRBV27 combines with J gene TRBJ2-7; the match to TRBD2 covers 14 bases. In germline, CDR1 is MNHEY, CDR2 SMNVEV (reference sequence). V was clipped by 2 bases and J by 7 bases; unmatched bases: 4. The CDR3 length is 15 residues.